This T cell receptor (beta chain) was recorded in a study of blood T cell repertoires in COVID-19. The V gene lost 5 bases and the J gene lost 4 bases, with 14 bases spanning the gap. CDR1 is SGHAT, CDR2 FQNNGV, per germline. The CDR3 spans 14 residues. This table comes from immunoSEQ multiplex PCR, and its TCRdb copy is limited to in-frame clones, with some not included. The table records about 180,000 clones, around 87% of them present only once. Material for sequencing was peripheral blood. The TCR sequence derives from a man aged 35 to 55 with active or convalescent COVID-19. This chain uses TRBV11-2 with TRBJ1-1; tentatively, D is TRBD1 (5 bases). CDR3 nucleotides: TGTGCCAGCAGCCCCGTGGGCGGGGGCACTGAAGCTTTCTTT. Protein sequence: CASSPVGGGTEAFF.